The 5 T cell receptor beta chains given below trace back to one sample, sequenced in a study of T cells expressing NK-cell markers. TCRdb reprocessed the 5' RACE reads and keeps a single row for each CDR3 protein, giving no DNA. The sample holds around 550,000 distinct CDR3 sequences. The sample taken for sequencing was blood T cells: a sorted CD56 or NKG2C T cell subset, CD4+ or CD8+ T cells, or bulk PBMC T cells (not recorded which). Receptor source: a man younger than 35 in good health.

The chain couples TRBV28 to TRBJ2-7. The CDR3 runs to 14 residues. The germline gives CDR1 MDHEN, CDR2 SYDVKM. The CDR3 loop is CASSFWSRDYEQYF.

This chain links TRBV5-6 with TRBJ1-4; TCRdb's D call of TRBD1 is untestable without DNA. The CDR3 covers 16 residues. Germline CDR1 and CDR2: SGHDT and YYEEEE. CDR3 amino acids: CASSLKPGTYSEKLFF. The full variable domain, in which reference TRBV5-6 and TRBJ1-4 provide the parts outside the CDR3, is DAGVTQSPTHLIKTRGQQVTLRCSPKSGHDTVSWYQQALGQGPQFIFQYYEEEERQRGNFPDRFSGHQFPNYSSELNVNALLLGDSALYLCASSLKPGTYSEKLFFGSGTQLSVL.

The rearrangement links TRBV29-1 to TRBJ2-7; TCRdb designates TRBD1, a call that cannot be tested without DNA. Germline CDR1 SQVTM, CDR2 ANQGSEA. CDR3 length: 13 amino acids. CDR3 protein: CSVETPPGSEQYF.

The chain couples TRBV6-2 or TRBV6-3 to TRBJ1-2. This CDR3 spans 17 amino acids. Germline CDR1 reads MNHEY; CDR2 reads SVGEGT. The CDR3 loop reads CASSSGPDGSQGYGYTF.

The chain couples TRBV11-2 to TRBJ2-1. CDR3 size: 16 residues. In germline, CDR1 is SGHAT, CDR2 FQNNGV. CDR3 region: CASSLVLSGNYNEQFF.